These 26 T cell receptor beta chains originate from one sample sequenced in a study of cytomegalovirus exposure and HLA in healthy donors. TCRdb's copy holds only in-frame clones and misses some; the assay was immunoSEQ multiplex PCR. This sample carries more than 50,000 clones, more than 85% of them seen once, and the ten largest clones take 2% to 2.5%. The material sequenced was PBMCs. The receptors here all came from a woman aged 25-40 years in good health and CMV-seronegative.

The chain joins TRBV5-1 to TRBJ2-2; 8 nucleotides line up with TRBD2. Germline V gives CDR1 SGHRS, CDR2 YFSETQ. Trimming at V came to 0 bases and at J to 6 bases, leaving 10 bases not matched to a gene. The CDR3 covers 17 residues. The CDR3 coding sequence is TGCGCCAGCAGCTTGGCCGGCGGGAGGAGTAGCCCCGGGGAGCTGTTTTTT. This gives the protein CASSLAGGRSSPGELFF.

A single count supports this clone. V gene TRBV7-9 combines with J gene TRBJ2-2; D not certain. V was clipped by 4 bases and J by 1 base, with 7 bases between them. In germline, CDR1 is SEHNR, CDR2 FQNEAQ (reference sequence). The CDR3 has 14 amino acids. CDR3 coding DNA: TGTGCCAGCAGCTCATCAGGGAACACCGGGGAGCTGTTTTTT. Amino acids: CASSSSGNTGELFF.

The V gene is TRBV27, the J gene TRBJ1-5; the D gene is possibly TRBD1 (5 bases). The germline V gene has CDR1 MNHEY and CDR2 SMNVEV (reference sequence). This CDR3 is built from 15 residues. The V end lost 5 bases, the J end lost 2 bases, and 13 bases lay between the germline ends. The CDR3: CASSLGQWGNQPQHF. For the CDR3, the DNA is TGTGCCAGCAGTCTAGGACAATGGGGCAATCAGCCCCAGCATTTT.

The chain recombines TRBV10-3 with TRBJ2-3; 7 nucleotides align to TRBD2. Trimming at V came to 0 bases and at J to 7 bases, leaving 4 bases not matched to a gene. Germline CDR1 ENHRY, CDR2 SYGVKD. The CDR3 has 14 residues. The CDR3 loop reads CAISESLGGNTQYF. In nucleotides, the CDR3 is TGTGCCATCAGTGAGTCGCTGGGAGGGAATACGCAGTATTTT.

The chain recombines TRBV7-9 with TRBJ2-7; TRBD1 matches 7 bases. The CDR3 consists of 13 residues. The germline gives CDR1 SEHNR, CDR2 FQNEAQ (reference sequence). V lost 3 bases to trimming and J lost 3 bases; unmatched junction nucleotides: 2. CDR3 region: CASSFTGDYEQYF. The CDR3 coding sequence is TGTGCCAGCAGCTTCACAGGGGACTACGAGCAGTACTTC.

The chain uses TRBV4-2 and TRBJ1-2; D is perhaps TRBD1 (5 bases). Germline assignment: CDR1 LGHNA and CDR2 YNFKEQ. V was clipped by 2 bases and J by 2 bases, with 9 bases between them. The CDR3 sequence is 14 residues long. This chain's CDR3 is CASSQNGGNYGYTF. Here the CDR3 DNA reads TGTGCCAGCAGCCAAAACGGGGGGAACTATGGCTACACCTTC.

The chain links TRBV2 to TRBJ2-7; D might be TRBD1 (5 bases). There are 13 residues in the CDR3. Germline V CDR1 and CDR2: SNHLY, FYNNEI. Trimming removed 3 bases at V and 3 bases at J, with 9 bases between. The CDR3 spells CASSEQQDYEQYF. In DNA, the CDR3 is TGTGCCAGCAGTGAGCAACAGGACTACGAGCAGTACTTC.

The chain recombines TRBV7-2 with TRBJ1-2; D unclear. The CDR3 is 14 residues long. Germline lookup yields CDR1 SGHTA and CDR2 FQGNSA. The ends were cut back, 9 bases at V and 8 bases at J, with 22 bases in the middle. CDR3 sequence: CASKNPAGPAGYTF. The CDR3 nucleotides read TGTGCCAGTAAAAATCCCGCAGGCCCCGCCGGCTACACCTTC.

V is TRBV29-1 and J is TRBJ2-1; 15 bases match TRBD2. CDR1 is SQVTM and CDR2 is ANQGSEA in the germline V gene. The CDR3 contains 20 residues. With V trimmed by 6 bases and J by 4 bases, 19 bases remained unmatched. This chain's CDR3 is CSVIINNIGTSGGPYNEQFF. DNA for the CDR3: TGCAGCGTCATAATAAACAATATCGGGACTAGCGGGGGGCCTTACAATGAGCAGTTCTTC.

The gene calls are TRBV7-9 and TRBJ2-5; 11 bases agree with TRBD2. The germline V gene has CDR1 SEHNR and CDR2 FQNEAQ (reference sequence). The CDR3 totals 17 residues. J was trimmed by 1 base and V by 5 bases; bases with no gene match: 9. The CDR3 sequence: CASSPPIGTSGQETQYF. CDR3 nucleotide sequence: TGTGCCAGCAGCCCTCCTATTGGGACTAGCGGCCAAGAGACCCAGTACTTC. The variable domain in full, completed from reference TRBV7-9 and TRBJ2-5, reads DTGVSQNPRHKITKRGQNVTFRCDPISEHNRLYWYRQTLGQGPEFLTYFQNEAQLEKSRLLSDRFSAERPKGSFSTLEIQRTEQGDSAMYLCASSPPIGTSGQETQYFGPGTRLLVL.

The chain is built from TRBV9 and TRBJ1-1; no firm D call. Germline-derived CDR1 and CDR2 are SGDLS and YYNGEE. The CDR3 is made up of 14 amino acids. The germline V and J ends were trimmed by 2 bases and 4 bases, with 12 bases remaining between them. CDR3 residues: CASSVWEAGTEAFF. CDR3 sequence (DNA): TGTGCCAGCAGCGTTTGGGAGGCAGGCACTGAAGCTTTCTTT.

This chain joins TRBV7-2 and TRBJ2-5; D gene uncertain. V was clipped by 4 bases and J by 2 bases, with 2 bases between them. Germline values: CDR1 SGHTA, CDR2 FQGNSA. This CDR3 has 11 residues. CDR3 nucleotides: TGTGCCAGCAGCTCTCAAGAGACCCAGTACTTC. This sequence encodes CASSSQETQYF.

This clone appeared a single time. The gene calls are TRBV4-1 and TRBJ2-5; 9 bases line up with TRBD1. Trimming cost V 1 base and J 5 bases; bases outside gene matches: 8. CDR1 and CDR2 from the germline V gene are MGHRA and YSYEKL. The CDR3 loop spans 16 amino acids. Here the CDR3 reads CASSQVDRGYRETQYF. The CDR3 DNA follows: TGCGCCAGCAGCCAAGTGGACAGGGGATATCGGGAGACCCAGTACTTC.

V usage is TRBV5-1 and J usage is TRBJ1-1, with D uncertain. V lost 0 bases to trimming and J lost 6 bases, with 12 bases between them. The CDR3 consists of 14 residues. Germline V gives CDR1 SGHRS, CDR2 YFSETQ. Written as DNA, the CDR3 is TGCGCCAGCAGCTTGGTCGGGGAATTCTCTGAAGCTTTCTTT. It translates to CASSLVGEFSEAFF.

The CDR3 is CASSLVWGLGYEQYF. The CDR3 region has the DNA TGTGCCAGCAGTTTGGTTTGGGGACTAGGCTACGAGCAGTACTTC. The genes are TRBV27 and TRBJ2-7, with 8 bases that match TRBD2. The V gene's germline CDR1 is MNHEY and CDR2 SMNVEV (reference sequence). This CDR3 is 15 amino acids long. The V segment lost 3 bases and the J segment 3 bases; nucleotides outside the gene matches: 7.

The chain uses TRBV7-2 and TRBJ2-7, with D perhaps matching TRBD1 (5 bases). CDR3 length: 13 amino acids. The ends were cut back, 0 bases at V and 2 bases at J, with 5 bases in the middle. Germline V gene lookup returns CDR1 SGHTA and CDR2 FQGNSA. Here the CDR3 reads CASSLATAYEQYF. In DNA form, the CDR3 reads TGTGCCAGCAGCTTAGCGACAGCCTACGAGCAGTACTTC.

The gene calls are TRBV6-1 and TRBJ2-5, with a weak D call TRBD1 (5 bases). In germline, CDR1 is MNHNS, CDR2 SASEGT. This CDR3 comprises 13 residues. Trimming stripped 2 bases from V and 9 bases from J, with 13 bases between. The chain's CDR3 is CASSEQGPGPQYF. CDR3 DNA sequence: TGTGCCAGCAGTGAACAGGGCCCGGGCCCCCAGTACTTC.

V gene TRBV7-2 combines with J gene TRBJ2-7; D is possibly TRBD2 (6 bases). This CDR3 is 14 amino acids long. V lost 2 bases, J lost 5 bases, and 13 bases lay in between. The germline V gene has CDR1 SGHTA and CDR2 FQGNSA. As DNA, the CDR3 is TGTGCCAGCAGCTTATTCCGGAGGGGAAACGAGCAGTACTTC. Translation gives CASSLFRRGNEQYF.

CDR3 loop: CASSGLAGSGANVLTF. The CDR3 nucleotides are TGCGCCAGCAGTGGACTAGCGGGCTCTGGGGCCAACGTCCTGACTTTC. V gene TRBV10-2 combines with J gene TRBJ2-6; 10 bases match TRBD2. Germline V gene data show CDR1 as WSHSY and CDR2 as SAAADI. CDR3 size: 16 residues. The trim removed 4 bases at V and 0 bases at J, leaving 0 bases unmatched.

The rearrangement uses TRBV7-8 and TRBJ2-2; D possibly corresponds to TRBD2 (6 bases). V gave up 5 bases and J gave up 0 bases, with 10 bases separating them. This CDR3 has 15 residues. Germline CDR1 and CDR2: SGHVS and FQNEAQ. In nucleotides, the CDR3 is TGTGCCAGCAGCCCCCAGCGGGCGAACACCGGGGAGCTGTTTTTT. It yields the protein CASSPQRANTGELFF.

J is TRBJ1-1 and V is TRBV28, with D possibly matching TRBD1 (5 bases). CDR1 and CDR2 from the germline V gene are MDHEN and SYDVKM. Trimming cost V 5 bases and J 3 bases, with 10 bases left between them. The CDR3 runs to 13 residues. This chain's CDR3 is CASSPQAYTEAFF. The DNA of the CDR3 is TGTGCCAGCAGTCCACAGGCATACACTGAAGCTTTCTTT.

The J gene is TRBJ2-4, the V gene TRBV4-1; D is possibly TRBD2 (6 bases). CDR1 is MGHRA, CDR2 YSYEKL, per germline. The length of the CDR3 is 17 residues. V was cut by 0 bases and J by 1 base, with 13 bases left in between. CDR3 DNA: TGCGCCAGCAGCCAAGATGCGGGCGGGGCGGCCAAAAACATTCAGTACTTC. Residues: CASSQDAGGAAKNIQYF.

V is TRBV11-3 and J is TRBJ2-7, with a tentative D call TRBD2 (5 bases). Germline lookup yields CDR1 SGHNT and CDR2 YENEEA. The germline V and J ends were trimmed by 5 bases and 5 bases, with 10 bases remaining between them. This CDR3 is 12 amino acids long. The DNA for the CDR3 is TGTGCCAGCAGCGGACGAGCGGACGAGCAGTACTTC. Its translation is CASSGRADEQYF.

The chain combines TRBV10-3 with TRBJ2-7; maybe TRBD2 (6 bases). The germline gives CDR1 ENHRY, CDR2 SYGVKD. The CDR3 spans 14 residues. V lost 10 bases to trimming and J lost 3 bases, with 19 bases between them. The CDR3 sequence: CATKGTEGGYEQYF. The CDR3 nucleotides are TGTGCCACCAAAGGGACGGAGGGCGGCTACGAGCAGTACTTC.

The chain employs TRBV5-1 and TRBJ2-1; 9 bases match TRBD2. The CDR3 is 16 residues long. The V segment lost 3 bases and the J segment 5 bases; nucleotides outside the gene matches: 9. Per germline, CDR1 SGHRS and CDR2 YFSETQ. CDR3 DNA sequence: TGCGCCAGCAGCTCACTACAGGGACTAGCTGACAATGAGCAGTTCTTC. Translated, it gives CASSSLQGLADNEQFF.

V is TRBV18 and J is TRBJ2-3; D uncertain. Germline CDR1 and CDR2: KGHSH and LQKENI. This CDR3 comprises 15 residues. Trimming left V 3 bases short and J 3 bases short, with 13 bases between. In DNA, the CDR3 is TGTGCCAGCTCACCCGACCCGACCAGGACAGATACGCAGTATTTT. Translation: CASSPDPTRTDTQYF.